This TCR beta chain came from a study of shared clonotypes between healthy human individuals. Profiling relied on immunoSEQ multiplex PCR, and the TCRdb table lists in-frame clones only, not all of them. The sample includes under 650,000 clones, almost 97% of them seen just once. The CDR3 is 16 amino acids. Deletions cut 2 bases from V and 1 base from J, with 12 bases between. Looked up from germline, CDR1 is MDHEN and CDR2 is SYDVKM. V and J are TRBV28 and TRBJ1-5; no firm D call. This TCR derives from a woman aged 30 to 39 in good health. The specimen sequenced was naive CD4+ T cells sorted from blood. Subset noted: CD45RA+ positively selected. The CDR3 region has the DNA TGTGCCAGCAGTTTAAGCGGGAAGGGCAGCAATCAGCCCCAGCATTTT. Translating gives CASSLSGKGSNQPQHF. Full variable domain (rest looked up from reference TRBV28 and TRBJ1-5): DVKVTQSSRYLVKRTGEKVFLECVQDMDHENMFWYRQDPGLGLRLIYFSYDVKMKEKGDIPEGYSVSREKKERFSLILESASTNQTSMYLCASSLSGKGSNQPQHFGDGTRLSIL.